This T cell receptor (beta chain) emerged from a study of CD8+CD57+ T cells in acquired aplastic anemia. Study at large: DNA per sorted CD4+ or CD8+ sample ranged about 0.2 to 30 ug, averaging around 3 ug.

Germline values: CDR1 MGHDK, CDR2 SYGVNS. CDR3 length: 14 residues. Genomic DNA, serving as template, underwent TCR beta VDJ and CDR3 profiling. TCRdb recomputed calls from the reads with MiXCR, one row per CDR3 protein. The table records a few hundred thousand distinct CDR3 sequences, 45% to 65% of them present only once. Comment on this clonotype: Its ends do not fully match the called genes, so a read error is possible.

Patients chosen for sequencing had CD8+CD57+ cells that had expanded, as shown by flow cytometry. Among the patients, none had received any therapy at the time of blood sampling. J is TRBJ1-5 and V is TRBV25-1; perhaps TRBD1 as D (5 bases). This TCR came from a human donor with aplastic anemia. Specimen: sorted CD4+, CD8+, or CD8+CD57+ T cells (not recorded which) from PBMCs. CDR3 nucleotides: TGTGCCAGCAGTGAATCGACAGTAAATCGGCCCCAGCATTTT. This codes for CASSESTVNRPQHF.